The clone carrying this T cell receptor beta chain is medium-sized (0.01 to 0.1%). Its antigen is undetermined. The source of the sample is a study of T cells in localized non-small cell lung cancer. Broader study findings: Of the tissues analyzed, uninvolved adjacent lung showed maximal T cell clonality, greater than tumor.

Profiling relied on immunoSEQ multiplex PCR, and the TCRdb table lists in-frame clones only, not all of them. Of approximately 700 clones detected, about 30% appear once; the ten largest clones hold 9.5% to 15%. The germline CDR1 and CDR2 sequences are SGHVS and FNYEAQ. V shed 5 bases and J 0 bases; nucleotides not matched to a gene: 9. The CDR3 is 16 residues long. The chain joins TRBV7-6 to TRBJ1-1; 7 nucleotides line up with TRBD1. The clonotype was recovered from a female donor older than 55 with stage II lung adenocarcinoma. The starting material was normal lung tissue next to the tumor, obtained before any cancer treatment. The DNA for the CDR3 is TGTGCCAGCAGCCCGGATCCGGGACAGATGAACACTGAAGCTTTCTTT. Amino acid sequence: CASSPDPGQMNTEAFF.